A single sample gave rise to the 9 T cell receptor beta chains below, sequenced in a study of blood T cell repertoires in COVID-19. Clones were sequenced by immunoSEQ multiplex PCR, and TCRdb holds only the in-frame ones, with some missing. This sample has some 190,000 clones, with about 85% found just once. The material sequenced was peripheral blood. All receptors come from a person aged 65 to 79 with COVID-19, enrolled during active disease.

About this clone: At one of its ends the junction is not consistent with the germline gene, which may arise from a read error. The rearrangement uses TRBV9 and TRBJ2-5; no clear D gene. The CDR3 has 14 residues. Germline V gene data show CDR1 as SGDLS and CDR2 as YYNGEE. This chain's CDR3 is CASSVGPFQETQYF. Written as DNA, the CDR3 is TGTGCCAGCAGTGTAGGGCCTTTCCAAGAGACCCAGTACTTC.

CDR3 sequence reads: CASSLPYSELIARNEQFF. DNA for the CDR3: TGTGCCAGCAGTTTACCCTACTCAGAGCTAATAGCGAGGAATGAGCAGTTCTTC. The gene calls are TRBV28 and TRBJ2-1; a weak D match, TRBD2 (5 bases). Germline V gene sequence: CDR1 MDHEN, CDR2 SYDVKM. The CDR3 spans 18 residues. V dropped 2 bases and J dropped 7 bases, with 24 bases sitting between them. Full variable domain (remainder filled in from reference TRBV28 and TRBJ2-1): DVKVTQSSRYLVKRTGEKVFLECVQDMDHENMFWYRQDPGLGLRLIYFSYDVKMKEKGDIPEGYSVSREKKERFSLILESASTNQTSMYLCASSLPYSELIARNEQFFGPGTRLTVL.

The chain uses TRBV5-1 and TRBJ2-1; 8 nucleotides align to TRBD1. V gave up 2 bases and J gave up 7 bases; unmatched junction bases: 8. CDR3 length: 15 amino acids. The germline V gene encodes CDR1 SGHRS and CDR2 YFSETQ. CDR3 DNA: TGCGCCAGCAGCTTCAGACAGGGGCGCGGGAATGAGCAGTTCTTC. Amino acids: CASSFRQGRGNEQFF.

The rearrangement uses TRBV19 and TRBJ2-7; D is possibly TRBD1 (6 bases). CDR3 length: 14 amino acids. Germline CDR1 and CDR2: LNHDA and SQIVND (reference sequence). Trimming cost V 7 bases and J 5 bases, with 18 bases left between them. The CDR3 spells CASTADTGRHEQYF. CDR3 nucleotide sequence: TGTGCCAGTACGGCCGATACAGGGCGACACGAGCAGTACTTC.

This clone appeared a single time. The V call is TRBV24-1, the J call TRBJ2-1, with 9 bases aligning to TRBD2. The CDR3 contains 20 residues. Trimming cost V 3 bases and J 0 bases; bases outside gene matches: 14. The V gene's germline CDR1 is KGHDR and CDR2 SFDVKD. CDR3 sequence reads: CATSDPLIAGVSSSYNEQFF. The CDR3 DNA reads as TGTGCCACCAGTGATCCCTTGATAGCGGGGGTTTCTAGCTCCTACAATGAGCAGTTCTTC.

This clone was found a few times. The V call is TRBV29-1, the J call TRBJ1-4; D is unclear. CDR3 length: 14 residues. The germline V gene has CDR1 SQVTM and CDR2 ANQGSEA. Trimming pared 5 bases from V and 2 bases from J, leaving 12 bases between. The CDR3 DNA follows: TGCAGCGTTTTAGTTCGAAGTACTAATGAAAAACTGTTTTTT. This gives the protein CSVLVRSTNEKLFF.

CDR3 protein: CASSPTDRGYEQYF. CDR3 bases: TGTGCCAGCAGCCCAACCGACAGGGGATACGAGCAGTACTTC. The chain recombines TRBV11-2 with TRBJ2-7; 8 bases map to TRBD1. CDR3 length equals 14 residues. Germline trimming cut 5 bases from V and 4 bases from J; bases unmatched to any gene: 7. CDR1 and CDR2 from the germline V gene are SGHAT and FQNNGV.

This clone was observed once. This rearrangement joins TRBV14 to TRBJ2-7; 8 bases align to TRBD1. Germline trimming cut 0 bases from V and 3 bases from J; bases unmatched to any gene: 7. From germline, CDR1 is SGHDN and CDR2 FVKESK. The CDR3 sequence is 16 residues long. The CDR3 region has the DNA TGTGCCAGCAGCCAAGAGCCTGGGACAGGATTCTACGAGCAGTACTTC. Protein product: CASSQEPGTGFYEQYF.

This chain connects TRBV19 to TRBJ2-1, with D possibly TRBD1 on 5 matching bases. This CDR3 is 13 amino acids long. The ends were cut back, 5 bases at V and 4 bases at J, with 9 bases in the middle. Germline CDR1 is LNHDA and CDR2 is SQIVND (reference sequence). The CDR3: CASSPGQYNEQFF. DNA of the CDR3: TGTGCCAGTAGTCCAGGACAATACAATGAGCAGTTCTTC.